Below, 10 T cell receptor beta chains from the same sample are listed, as sequenced in a study of T cell repertoires in cytomegalovirus infection. These receptors have no identified antigens. TCRdb used MiXCR to reprocess the reads, holding one entry per CDR3 protein. Found here are about 470,000 distinct CDR3 sequences, more than 40% of them singletons; the top ten hold around 44%. Specimen: cultured PBMCs, collected from culture after CMV antigen stimulation. The receptors here all came from a human donor in good health (CMV status not recorded). Some clones in this sample may be carry-over from other donors' samples.

This clonotype occurred many times. The gene calls are TRBV7-2 and TRBJ2-4, with 8 bases identical to TRBD2. V lost 1 base and J lost 2; bases outside the gene matches: 13. CDR1 is SGHTA, CDR2 FQGNSA, per germline. The CDR3 covers 19 residues. The CDR3 coding sequence is TGTGCCAGCAGCTTAGGGCTAGCGGGTAGGAGGTTGTCCAAAAACATTCAGTACTTC. Its protein is CASSLGLAGRRLSKNIQYF. Full variable domain (missing parts from reference TRBV7-2 and TRBJ2-4): GAGVSQSPSNKVTEKGKDVELRCDPISGHTALYWYRQSLGQGLEFLIYFQGNSAPDKSGLPSDRFSAERTGGSVSTLTIQRTQQEDSAVYLCASSLGLAGRRLSKNIQYFGAGTRLSVL.

This chain uses TRBV28 with TRBJ1-2; perhaps TRBD1 as D (5 bases). CDR1 is MDHEN, CDR2 SYDVKM, per germline. This CDR3 has 12 residues. V gave up 6 bases and J gave up 7 bases, with 12 bases separating them. CDR3 sequence: CASRGRLGGYTF. CDR3 DNA: TGTGCCAGCAGGGGGCGTCTCGGTGGCTACACCTTC.

The sample holds a few counts of this clonotype. The CDR3 region is CASSLSGGASETQYF. The CDR3 DNA is TGTGCCAGCAGCCTGTCCGGGGGGGCCTCTGAGACCCAGTACTTC. The chain employs TRBV12-3 or TRBV12-4 and TRBJ2-5, with 8 positions matching TRBD2. This CDR3 contains 15 residues. The junction had 11 bases not matched to a gene; V was cut back by 6 bases and J by 5 bases.

The rearrangement joins TRBV6-1 to TRBJ1-2; unclear D gene. The CDR3 contains 11 residues. Trimming left V 4 bases short and J 4 bases short, with 4 bases between. CDR1 is MNHNS, CDR2 SASEGT, per germline. CDR3 amino acids: CASSAIYGYTF. CDR3 in DNA: TGTGCCAGCAGTGCAATCTATGGCTACACCTTC.

This clonotype has only a few counts. The chain carries TRBV6-1 and TRBJ2-4; TRBD1 aligns across 7 bases. CDR3 size: 15 residues. In germline, CDR1 is MNHNS, CDR2 SASEGT. The ends lost 3 bases at V and 4 bases at J; junction bases unmatched: 6. CDR3 DNA: TGTGCCAGCAGTGACCCGACAGGGAATAAAAACATTCAGTACTTC. Translated, it gives CASSDPTGNKNIQYF.

The chain links TRBV7-2 to TRBJ2-3; the D is unclear. The germline CDR1 and CDR2 sequences are SGHTA and FQGNSA. The CDR3 is made up of 13 amino acids. V lost 3 bases and J lost 2, with 6 bases in between. As DNA, the CDR3 is TGTGCCAGCAGCTTCGTTATCACAGATACGCAGTATTTT. This sequence encodes CASSFVITDTQYF.

The chain combines TRBV19 with TRBJ2-2; D possibly corresponds to TRBD2 (7 bases). V was cut by 7 bases and J by 5 bases, with 14 bases left in between. CDR1 is LNHDA and CDR2 is SQIVND in the germline V gene (reference sequence). The CDR3 contains 14 residues. The CDR3: CASTKRGGTGELFF. CDR3 bases: TGTGCCAGTACCAAAAGGGGGGGAACCGGGGAGCTGTTTTTT. Full variable domain (rest looked up from reference TRBV19 and TRBJ2-2): DGGITQSPKYLFRKEGQNVTLSCEQNLNHDAMYWYRQDPGQGLRLIYYSQIVNDFQKGDIAEGYSVSREKKESFPLTVTSAQKNPTAFYLCASTKRGGTGELFFGEGSRLTVL.

The chain is built from TRBV6-1 and TRBJ2-3, with D maybe TRBD1 (5 bases). The CDR3 totals 15 residues. Germline CDR1 reads MNHNS; CDR2 reads SASEGT. Trimming removed 7 bases at V and 7 bases at J, with 21 bases between. The CDR3 sequence: CASTPIIGQGNTQYF. The CDR3 DNA reads TGTGCCAGCACCCCAATAATCGGGCAGGGCAATACGCAGTATTTT.

V usage is TRBV7-9 and J usage is TRBJ2-7; 9 nucleotides agree with TRBD2. Germline assignment: CDR1 SEHNR and CDR2 FQNEAQ (reference sequence). V gave up 1 base and J gave up 2 bases; unmatched junction bases: 15. This CDR3 has 19 residues. The CDR3 here is CASSLVTSSGRERAYEQYF. DNA for the CDR3: TGTGCCAGCAGCTTAGTAACGAGTAGCGGGAGAGAGAGGGCCTACGAGCAGTACTTC.

A few counts support this clonotype. The chain employs TRBV7-8 and TRBJ2-7; unclear D gene. The CDR3 is 13 amino acids. Germline CDR1 reads SGHVS; CDR2 reads FQNEAQ. V gave up 1 base and J gave up 4 bases, with 8 bases separating them. The CDR3 is CASSLDPSYEQYF. CDR3 DNA: TGTGCCAGCAGCTTAGATCCTAGTTACGAGCAGTACTTC.